The clone carrying this T cell receptor (beta chain) has only one observation. Sequencing was performed with immunoSEQ multiplex PCR; in TCRdb, only in-frame clones are kept and a portion is missing. The sample includes approximately 45,000 clones, almost 97% of them seen just once. Unmatched junction bases numbered 4, after V lost 5 bases and J lost 6 bases. The CDR3 length is 15 residues. CDR1 and CDR2 from the germline V gene are LGHNA and YNFKEQ. The sample originates from a study of technical replicates of blood from several donors. Sequenced material: T cells isolated from PBMCs. The chain joins TRBV4-2 to TRBJ2-1, with TRBD2 identical over 13 bases. This clonotype was sampled from a human donor in good health. CDR3 amino acids: CASSYTSGRANEQFF. The CDR3 DNA sequence: TGTGCCAGCAGCTATACTAGCGGGAGGGCCAATGAGCAGTTCTTC.